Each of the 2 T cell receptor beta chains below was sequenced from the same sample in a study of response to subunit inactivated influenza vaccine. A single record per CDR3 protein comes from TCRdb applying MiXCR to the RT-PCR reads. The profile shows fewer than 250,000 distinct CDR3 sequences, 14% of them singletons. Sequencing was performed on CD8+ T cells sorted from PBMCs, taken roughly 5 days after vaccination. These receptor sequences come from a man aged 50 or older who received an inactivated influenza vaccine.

Written as DNA, the CDR3 is TGCGCCAGCAGCCCCAGTCAGTTTTTTGCCGGGGAGCTGTTTTTT. Translation gives CASSPSQFFAGELFF. This sequence joins TRBV4-1 and TRBJ2-2; no clear D. V lost 4 bases to trimming and J lost 6 bases, with 15 bases between them. The germline gives CDR1 MGHRA, CDR2 YSYEKL. The CDR3 sequence is 15 residues long.

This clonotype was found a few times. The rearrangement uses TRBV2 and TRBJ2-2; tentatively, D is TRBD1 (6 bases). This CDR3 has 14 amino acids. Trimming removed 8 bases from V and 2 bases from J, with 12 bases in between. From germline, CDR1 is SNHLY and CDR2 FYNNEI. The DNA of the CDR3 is TGTGCCAGCGGTTGGACAGAAAACACCGGGGAGCTGTTTTTT. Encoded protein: CASGWTENTGELFF.